These 8 T cell receptor beta chains originate from one sample sequenced in a study of blood T cell repertoires in COVID-19 (dated by TCRdb to the early 2020s). The method was the immunoSEQ multiplex PCR assay. In TCRdb, the immuneACCESS table is reduced to in-frame sequences with V and J assigned. These tables do not hold every clone; where another copy was compared, an unresolved V gene accounts for under half, and the others remain unexplained. The sample records about 240,000 clones, about 81% of which are singletons. 8% to 10% of the sample is taken by the ten largest. Material for sequencing was peripheral blood. These receptors were taken from an elderly woman with COVID-19, enrolled during active disease.

V gene TRBV30 combines with J gene TRBJ1-2, with a weak D call TRBD1 (6 bases). CDR1 and CDR2 (germline): GTSNPN, SVGIG (reference sequence). This CDR3 has 14 residues. V was pared by 0 bases and J by 4 bases, with 12 bases between. The CDR3 protein is CAWSVSGQTYGYTF. Here the CDR3 DNA reads TGTGCCTGGAGTGTCAGCGGACAGACCTATGGCTACACCTTC. The whole variable domain, filled in from reference TRBV30 and TRBJ1-2, reads SQTIHQWPATLVQPVGSPLSLECTVEGTSNPNLYWYRQAAGRGLQLLFYSVGIGQISSEVPQNLSASRPQDRQFILSSKKLLLSDSGFYLCAWSVSGQTYGYTFGSGTRLTVV.

This clone has a handful of counts. The CDR3 nucleotides are TGCGCCAGCAGCCATCCTGACAGGGAGGCCTATGGCTACACCTTC. Protein product: CASSHPDREAYGYTF. The chain combines TRBV4-1 with TRBJ1-2; 7 positions match TRBD1. In germline, CDR1 is MGHRA, CDR2 YSYEKL. The CDR3 spans 15 residues. V was pared by 3 bases and J by 4 bases, with 8 bases of the junction left unmatched.

This chain connects TRBV6-1 to TRBJ1-3, with TRBD1 as a possible D gene (6 bases). This CDR3 is built from 14 residues. Germline V gene data show CDR1 as MNHNS and CDR2 as SASEGT. Trimming took off 8 bases at V and 4 bases at J, with 15 bases between the two ends. The CDR3 nucleotides read TGTGCCAGCGGCCCAACAGGGAGAGGAAACACCATATATTTT. This gives the protein CASGPTGRGNTIYF.

The V and J genes are TRBV7-9 and TRBJ1-2; 8 positions agree with TRBD1. This CDR3 region has 14 residues. Unmatched junction bases numbered 11, after V lost 3 bases and J lost 11 bases. The germline CDR1 and CDR2 sequences are SEHNR and FQNEAQ (reference sequence). CDR3 in amino acids: CASSFGQGPSRYTF. The CDR3 coding sequence is TGTGCCAGCAGCTTCGGACAGGGCCCTTCGAGGTACACCTTC.

This chain uses TRBV6-2 or TRBV6-3 with TRBJ1-5; the D gene is possibly TRBD1 (6 bases). The CDR3 contains 13 residues. From germline, CDR1 is MNHEY and CDR2 SVGEGT. Trimming left V 2 bases short and J 16 bases short, with 18 bases between. CDR3 bases: TGTGCCAGCAGTTACACCGGGACAAACTCATATCATTTT. Encoded protein: CASSYTGTNSYHF.

This chain joins TRBV7-9 and TRBJ2-2; tentative D call: TRBD2 (7 bases). This CDR3 has 16 amino acids. The V and J ends lost 7 bases and 6 bases respectively, with 21 bases between them. Per the germline V gene, CDR1 is SEHNR and CDR2 is FQNEAQ (reference sequence). The CDR3 reads CASTPTPKGGSGELFF. The CDR3 bases are TGTGCCAGCACCCCAACACCCAAGGGGGGGTCCGGGGAGCTGTTTTTT.

The chain employs TRBV5-6 and TRBJ1-2; no firm D call. CDR1 SGHDT and CDR2 YYEEEE come from the germline V gene. This CDR3 has 17 residues. V lost 0 bases and J 2 bases, leaving 17 bases between the germline ends. The CDR3 sequence: CASSLAVKAAGNYGYTF. As DNA, the CDR3 is TGTGCCAGCAGCTTGGCGGTTAAGGCGGCGGGGAACTATGGCTACACCTTC.

This clone was seen more than once but under ten times. This chain links TRBV10-3 with TRBJ1-2; 9 positions match TRBD1. The germline gives CDR1 ENHRY, CDR2 SYGVKD. The V gene end was trimmed by 4 bases and the J gene end by 5 bases; junction bases not matched to a gene: 2. The CDR3 covers 13 residues. CDR3 in amino acids: CAISGGQGYGYTF. CDR3 coding DNA: TGTGCCATCAGTGGCGGACAGGGGTATGGCTACACCTTC.